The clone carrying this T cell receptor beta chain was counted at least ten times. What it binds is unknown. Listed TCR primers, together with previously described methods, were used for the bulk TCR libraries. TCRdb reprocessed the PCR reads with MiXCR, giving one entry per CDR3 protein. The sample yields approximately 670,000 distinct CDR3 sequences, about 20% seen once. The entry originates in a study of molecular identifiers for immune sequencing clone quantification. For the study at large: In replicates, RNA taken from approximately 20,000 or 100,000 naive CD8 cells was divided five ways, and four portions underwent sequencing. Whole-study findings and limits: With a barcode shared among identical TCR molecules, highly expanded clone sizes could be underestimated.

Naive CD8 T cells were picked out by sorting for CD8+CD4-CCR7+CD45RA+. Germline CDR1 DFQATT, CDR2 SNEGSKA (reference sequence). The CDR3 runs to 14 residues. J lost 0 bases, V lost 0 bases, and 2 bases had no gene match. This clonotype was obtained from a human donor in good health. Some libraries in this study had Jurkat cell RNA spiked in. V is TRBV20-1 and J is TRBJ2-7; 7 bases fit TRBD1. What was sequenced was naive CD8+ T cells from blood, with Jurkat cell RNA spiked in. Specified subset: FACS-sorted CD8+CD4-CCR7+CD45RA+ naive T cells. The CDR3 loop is CSARDWDSSYEQYF. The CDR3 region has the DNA TGCAGTGCTAGAGACTGGGACAGCTCCTACGAGCAGTACTTC.